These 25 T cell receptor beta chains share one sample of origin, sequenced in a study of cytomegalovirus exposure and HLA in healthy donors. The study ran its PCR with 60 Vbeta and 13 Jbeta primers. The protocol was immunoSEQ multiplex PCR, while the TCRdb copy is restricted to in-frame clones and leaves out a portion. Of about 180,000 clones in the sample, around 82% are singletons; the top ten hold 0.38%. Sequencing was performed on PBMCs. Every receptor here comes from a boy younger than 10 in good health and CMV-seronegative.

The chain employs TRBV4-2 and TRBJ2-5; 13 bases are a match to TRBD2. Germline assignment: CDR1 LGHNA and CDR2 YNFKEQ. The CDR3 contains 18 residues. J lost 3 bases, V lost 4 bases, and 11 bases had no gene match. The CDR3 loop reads CASSPLGLAGVVEETQYF. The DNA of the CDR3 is TGTGCCAGCAGCCCCTTAGGACTAGCGGGAGTGGTTGAAGAGACCCAGTACTTC.

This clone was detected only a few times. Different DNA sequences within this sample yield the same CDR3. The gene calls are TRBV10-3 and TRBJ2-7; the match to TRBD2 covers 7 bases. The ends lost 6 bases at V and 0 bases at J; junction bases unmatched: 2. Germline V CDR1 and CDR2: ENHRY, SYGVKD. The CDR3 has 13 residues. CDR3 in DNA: TGTGCCATCAGGGGGGGGGACTCCTACGAGCAGTACTTC. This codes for CAIRGGDSYEQYF.

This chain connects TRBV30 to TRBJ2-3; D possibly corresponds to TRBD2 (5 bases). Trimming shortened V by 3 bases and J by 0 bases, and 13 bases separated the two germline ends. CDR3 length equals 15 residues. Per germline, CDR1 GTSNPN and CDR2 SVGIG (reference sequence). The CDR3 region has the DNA TGTGCCTGGAGACGGACTGGGCCTAGCACAGATACGCAGTATTTT. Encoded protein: CAWRRTGPSTDTQYF.

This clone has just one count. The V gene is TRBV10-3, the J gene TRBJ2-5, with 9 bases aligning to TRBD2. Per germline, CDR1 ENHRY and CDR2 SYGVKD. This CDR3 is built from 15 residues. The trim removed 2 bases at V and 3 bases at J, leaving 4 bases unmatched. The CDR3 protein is CAISEGLASEETQYF. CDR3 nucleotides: TGTGCCATCAGTGAGGGACTAGCGTCCGAAGAGACCCAGTACTTC.

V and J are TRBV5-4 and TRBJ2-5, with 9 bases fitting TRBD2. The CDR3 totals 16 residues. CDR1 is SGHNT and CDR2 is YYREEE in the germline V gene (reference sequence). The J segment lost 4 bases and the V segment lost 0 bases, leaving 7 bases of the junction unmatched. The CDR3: CASSLEASGAGETQYF. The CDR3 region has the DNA TGTGCCAGCAGCTTGGAGGCTAGCGGGGCGGGAGAGACCCAGTACTTC.

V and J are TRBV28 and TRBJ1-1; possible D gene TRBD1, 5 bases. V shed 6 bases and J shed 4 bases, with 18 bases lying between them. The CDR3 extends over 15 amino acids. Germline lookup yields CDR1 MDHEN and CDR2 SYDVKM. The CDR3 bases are TGTGCCAGCAGCAAACGGGGGGAGATGGCCACTGAAGCTTTCTTT. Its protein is CASSKRGEMATEAFF. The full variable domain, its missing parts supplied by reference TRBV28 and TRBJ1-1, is DVKVTQSSRYLVKRTGEKVFLECVQDMDHENMFWYRQDPGLGLRLIYFSYDVKMKEKGDIPEGYSVSREKKERFSLILESASTNQTSMYLCASSKRGEMATEAFFGQGTRLTVV.

The chain's CDR3 is CASSSVLGQEAYYEQYF. CDR3 DNA: TGTGCCAGCAGCTCCGTACTCGGACAGGAAGCTTACTACGAGCAGTACTTC. The gene calls are TRBV5-6 and TRBJ2-7, with 7 bases that match TRBD1. Trimming at V came to 3 bases and at J to 3 bases, leaving 15 bases not matched to a gene. The CDR3 length is 17 residues. The V gene's germline CDR1 is SGHDT and CDR2 YYEEEE.

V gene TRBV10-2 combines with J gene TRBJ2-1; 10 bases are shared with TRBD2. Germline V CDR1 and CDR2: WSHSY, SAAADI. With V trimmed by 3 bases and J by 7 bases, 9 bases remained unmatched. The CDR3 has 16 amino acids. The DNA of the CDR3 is TGCGCCAGCAGTGAAAAAAGGCCTAGCGGGAGAAATGAGCAGTTCTTC. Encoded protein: CASSEKRPSGRNEQFF.

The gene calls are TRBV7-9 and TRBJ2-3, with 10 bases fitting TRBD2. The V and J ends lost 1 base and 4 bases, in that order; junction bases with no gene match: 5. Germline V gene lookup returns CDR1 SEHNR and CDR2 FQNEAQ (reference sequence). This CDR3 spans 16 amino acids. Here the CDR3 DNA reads TGTGCCAGCAGCTTAGGGCTAGCGGGAGCTTCAGATACGCAGTATTTT. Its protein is CASSLGLAGASDTQYF.

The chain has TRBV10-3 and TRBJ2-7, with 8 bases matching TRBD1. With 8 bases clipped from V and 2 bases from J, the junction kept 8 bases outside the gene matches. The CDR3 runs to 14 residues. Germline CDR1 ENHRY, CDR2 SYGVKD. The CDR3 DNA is TGTGCCATCCATGACGGGACAGGCCCCTACGAGCAGTACTTC. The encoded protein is CAIHDGTGPYEQYF.

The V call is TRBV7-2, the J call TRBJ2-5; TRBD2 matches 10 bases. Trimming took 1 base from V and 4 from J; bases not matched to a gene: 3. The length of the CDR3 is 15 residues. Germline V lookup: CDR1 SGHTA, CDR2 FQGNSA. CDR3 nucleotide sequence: TGTGCCAGCAGCTTAGTGTCTAGCGGGAGAGAGACCCAGTACTTC. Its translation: CASSLVSSGRETQYF.

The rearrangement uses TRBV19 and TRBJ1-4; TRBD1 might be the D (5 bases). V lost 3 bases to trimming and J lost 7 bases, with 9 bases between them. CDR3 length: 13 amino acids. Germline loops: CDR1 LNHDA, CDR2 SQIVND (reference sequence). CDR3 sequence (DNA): TGTGCCAGTAGTATTTCCGGGGGTGAAAAACTGTTTTTT. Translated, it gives CASSISGGEKLFF.

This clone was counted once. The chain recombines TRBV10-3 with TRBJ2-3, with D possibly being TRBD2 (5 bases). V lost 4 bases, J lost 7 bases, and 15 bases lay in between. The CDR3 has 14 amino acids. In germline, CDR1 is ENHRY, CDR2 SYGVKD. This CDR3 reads CAISGPAAGYTQYF. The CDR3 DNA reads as TGTGCCATCAGTGGGCCAGCGGCAGGATATACGCAGTATTTT.

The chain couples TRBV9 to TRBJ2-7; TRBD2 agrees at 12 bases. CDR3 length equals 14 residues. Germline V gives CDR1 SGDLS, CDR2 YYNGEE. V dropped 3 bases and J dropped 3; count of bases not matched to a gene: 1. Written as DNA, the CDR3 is TGTGCCAGCAGCGCGACTAGCGGGAGCTACGAGCAGTACTTC. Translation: CASSATSGSYEQYF.

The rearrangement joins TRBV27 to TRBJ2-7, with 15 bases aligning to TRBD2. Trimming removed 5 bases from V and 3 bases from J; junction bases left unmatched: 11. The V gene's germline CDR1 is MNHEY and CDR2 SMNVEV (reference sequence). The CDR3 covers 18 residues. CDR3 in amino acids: CASSPNLGLAGGHYEQYF. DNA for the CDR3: TGTGCCAGCAGTCCTAACCTGGGACTAGCGGGAGGTCACTACGAGCAGTACTTC.

DNA for the CDR3: TGTGCCAGTAGTCGACTAGCGGGAAGAAGCTCCTACGAGCAGTACTTC. Amino acid sequence: CASSRLAGRSSYEQYF. The J gene is TRBJ2-7, the V gene TRBV19, with 11 bases that match TRBD2. The V gene's germline CDR1 is LNHDA and CDR2 SQIVND (reference sequence). The V and J ends lost 5 bases and 0 bases, in that order; junction bases with no gene match: 6. The CDR3 spans 16 residues.

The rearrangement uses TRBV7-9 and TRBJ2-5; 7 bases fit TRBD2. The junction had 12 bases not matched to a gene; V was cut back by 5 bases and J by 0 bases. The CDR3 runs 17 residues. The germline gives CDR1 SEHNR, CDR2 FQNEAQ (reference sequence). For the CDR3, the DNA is TGTGCCAGCAGCCCCCCGGGAGGTGGGGTATACCAAGAGACCCAGTACTTC. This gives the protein CASSPPGGGVYQETQYF.

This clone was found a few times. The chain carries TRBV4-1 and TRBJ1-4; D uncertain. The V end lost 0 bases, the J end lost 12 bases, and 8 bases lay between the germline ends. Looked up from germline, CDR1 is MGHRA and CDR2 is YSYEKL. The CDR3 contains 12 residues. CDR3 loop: CASSQDREELFF. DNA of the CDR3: TGCGCCAGCAGCCAAGATCGAGAGGAACTGTTTTTT.

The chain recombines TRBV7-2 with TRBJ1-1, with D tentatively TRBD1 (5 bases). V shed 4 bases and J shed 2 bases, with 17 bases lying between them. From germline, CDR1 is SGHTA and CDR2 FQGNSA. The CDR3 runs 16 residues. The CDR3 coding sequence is TGTGCCAGCAGCTCCACCATCCTCAGGGCAAACACTGAAGCTTTCTTT. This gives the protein CASSSTILRANTEAFF.

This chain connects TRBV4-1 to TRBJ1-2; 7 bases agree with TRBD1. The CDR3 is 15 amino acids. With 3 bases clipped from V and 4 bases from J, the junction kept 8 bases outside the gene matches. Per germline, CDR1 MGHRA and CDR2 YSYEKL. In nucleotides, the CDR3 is TGCGCCAGCAGCCAGCCGGGACAGATACTCTATGGCTACACCTTC. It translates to CASSQPGQILYGYTF.

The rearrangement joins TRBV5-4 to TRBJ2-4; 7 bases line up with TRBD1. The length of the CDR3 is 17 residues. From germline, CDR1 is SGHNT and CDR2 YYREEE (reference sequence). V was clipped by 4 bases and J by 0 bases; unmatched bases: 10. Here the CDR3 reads CASSQGQPVAAKNIQYF. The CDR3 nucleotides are TGTGCCAGCAGCCAGGGACAGCCCGTTGCAGCCAAAAACATTCAGTACTTC.

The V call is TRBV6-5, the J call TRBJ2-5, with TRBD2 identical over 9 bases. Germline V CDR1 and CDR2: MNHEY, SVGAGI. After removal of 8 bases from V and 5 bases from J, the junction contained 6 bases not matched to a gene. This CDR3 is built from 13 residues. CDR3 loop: CASERREGETQYF. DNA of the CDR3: TGTGCCAGCGAGCGGCGGGAGGGGGAGACCCAGTACTTC.

The CDR3 is CASRLAILETQYF. CDR3 bases: TGTGCCAGCAGACTCGCAATTTTGGAGACCCAGTACTTC. The gene calls are TRBV11-2 and TRBJ2-5; D uncertain. V shed 6 bases and J shed 5 bases, with 13 bases lying between them. Germline loops: CDR1 SGHAT, CDR2 FQNNGV. CDR3 size: 13 residues.

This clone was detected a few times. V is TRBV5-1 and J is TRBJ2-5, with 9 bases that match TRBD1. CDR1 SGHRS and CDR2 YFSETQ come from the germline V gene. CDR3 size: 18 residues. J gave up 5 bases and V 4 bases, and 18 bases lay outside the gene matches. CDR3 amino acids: CASSTEGGQGGSRETQYF. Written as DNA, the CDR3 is TGCGCCAGCAGCACAGAGGGGGGACAGGGAGGCTCCCGGGAGACCCAGTACTTC.

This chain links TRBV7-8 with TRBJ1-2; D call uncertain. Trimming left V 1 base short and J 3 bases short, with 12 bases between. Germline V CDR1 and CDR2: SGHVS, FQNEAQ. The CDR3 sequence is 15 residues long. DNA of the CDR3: TGTGCCAGCAGCTTAGGATACACGGGAGACTATGGCTACACCTTC. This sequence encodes CASSLGYTGDYGYTF.